This TCR beta chain was observed in a study of cytomegalovirus exposure and HLA in healthy donors (TCRdb year 2017). The study in broad terms: According to an earlier analysis of several hundred of the donors, about 170 million T cells yielded over 90 million unique TCR beta sequences and about 300 Gb of sequence data. About 320 gigabases of sequencing data and around 87 million unique TCR sequences were included in an early release covering about 600 HLA-typed donors. The genetic ancestry cluster associated with self-reported Caucasian donors included 80% to 90% of the approximately 430 genotyped donors. The study aimed to test whether cataloging public T cell receptors could reveal signatures of past pathogen exposure. Using immunosequencing, the study profiled T cell repertoires from 550 to 750 subjects and related those repertoires to cytomegalovirus serostatus. In addition to the first cohort of 500 to 850 subjects, a separate validation cohort of 100 to 150 different subjects was used. The study combined high-throughput TCR immunosequencing, statistical association of individual TCRs with disease status, and machine learning to predict cytomegalovirus infection status. A later analysis re-analyzed previously published TCR beta repertoires from approximately 670 donors and added high-resolution HLA genotyping to study TCR occurrence patterns. Rather than drawing on any new phenotypic data, the later analysis identified candidate immune exposures from TCR beta sequences and the way those sequences occurred across donors. In an earlier analysis of 587 of the donors, high-throughput TCR beta sequencing was used to judge whether each TCR beta V gene segment behaved as functional or pseudogenic. Donor age, sex, ethnicity and CMV serostatus were compiled alongside the repertoire data. In a later genetic analysis, genome-wide SNP genotypes for about three fifths of the roughly 670 donors were used, and that subset was treated as a discovery cohort. All discovery cohort repertoires had been generated using a single sequencing platform. Class I and class II HLA loci were covered by the typing at four-digit resolution. Typing coverage differed by locus: A, B, C, DRB1 and DQB1 were typed in about 629-640 donors, DQA1 in about 560, DPA1 in nearly 610, and DPB1 in approximately 450. Because of strong linkage in the cohort, roughly five DR-DQ haplotypes were treated as single units for association and clustering. Across some 400 genotyped donors of the cohort, an average of roughly 200,000 unique TCR beta nucleotide sequences per donor were sequenced, and 15% to 20% of those sequences were non-productive. Summary of the overall study and its limitations: CMV serostatus was the only immune exposure information available for the cohort. A further reported finding was that TCR beta sequences accurately predicted the HLA-A and HLA-B alleles for most subjects in the first cohort. Three of the identified cytomegalovirus-associated TCR beta chains were confirmed in vitro to be specific for cytomegalovirus antigens. In this cohort, only TCR beta chains were sequenced, and detectable features were limited by the absence of alpha or paired-chain data. An earlier analysis of several hundred of the donors showed that most TCR beta V segments appeared in productive rearrangements either about 90% or about 30% of the time, which broadly matched IMGT annotations. Cytomegalovirus status was reported to be diagnosed by the classifier with high specificity and sensitivity in both the original and validation cohorts. Specific HLA alleles were associated with 15,000 to 20,000 TCR beta sequences at a false discovery rate of 0.05 in a later analysis. Sequencing depth was assumed to be roughly uniform across donors in the presence/absence analyses, though that assumption may not hold. Most CMV-associated TCR beta chains appeared to be HLA-restricted in a later analysis, and the HLA associations seemed to be driven largely by CMV exposure. When HLA alleles, especially DR and DQ, strongly co-occurred, TCR associations were difficult to assign to individual alleles. According to a later analysis, parvovirus B19, influenza, CMV and Epstein-Barr virus appeared linked to several top co-occurrence clusters. Because the 87-base-pair reads could not distinguish some IMGT-functional V segments, including TRBV6-2 and TRBV6-3, those segments were excluded. Because counts were too low, 15 to 20 rarely observed V segments, including chromosome 9 orphons, were left out of the earlier analysis of a few hundred of the donors. The study listed 150 to 200 TCR beta chains as associated with cytomegalovirus. According to the authors, the approach could potentially be generalized to other disease states and immunological phenotypes. According to a later genetic analysis, donors in an Asian-associated ancestry cluster had fewer N-insertions in productive TCRs than the approximately 670-donor mean. In a later analysis, HLA-associated TCR beta chains were found to be more clonally expanded and to have lower generation probabilities than equally common non-associated chains. In a later genetic analysis, a missense DCLRE1C variant was associated with V-gene and J-gene trimming of TCR beta chains, and the association was replicated in an independent cohort. According to a later analysis, TCR association rates differed among HLA loci, with DRB1 alleles showing the most associated TCRs and HLA-C alleles showing the fewest. A cluster of highly shared sequence variants was judged likely to be a technical artifact of the sequencing pipeline. Because HLA typing was missing for some donors at each locus, association tests included only the typed subset. Correlated functional status among segregating V segments might be attributable to linkage disequilibrium, but an unknown experimental factor could not be ruled out. Most TCR sequences were observed very rarely across donors, whereas some public TCRs were present in many individuals.

Receptors were amplified or captured by the immunoSEQ multiplex PCR assay. For the multiplex PCR, a mixture combining 60 forward primers for TCR Vbeta segments and 13 reverse primers for TCR Jbeta segments was used. Amplification of the CDR3 region of rearranged TCR beta genes was performed with a multiplex PCR assay on genomic DNA. The amplified TCR beta libraries were sequenced on the Illumina HiSeq System as 87-base-pair reads. Per the source publication's procedure: A later analysis tallied tens of millions of unique TCR beta chains across the approximately 670 repertoires, and approximately 11 million of those chains were shared by two or more donors. Raw reads were error-corrected and collapsed into unique sequences with a nearest-neighbor algorithm that merged closely related sequences to remove PCR and sequencing errors. CDR3 sequences were aligned to IMGT reference sequences to assign V, D and J gene segments. For a sequence to be retained, a match of at least six nucleotides was required to both a V gene segment and a J gene segment. A rearrangement counted as productive if the CDR3 had no stop codons and remained in frame with V and J, and every other rearrangement counted as non-productive. CDR3 was defined by IMGT convention, running from the second conserved V-encoded cysteine to the conserved J-encoded phenylalanine. In an earlier analysis of approximately 590 of the donors, sequences lacking an unambiguous match to a single V gene segment were excluded. In an earlier analysis of a few hundred of the donors, V segments were called functional above 56.7% productive rearrangements and were called segregating when the between-donor standard deviation exceeded 5%. A statistical classification framework was built to diagnose cytomegalovirus status from the catalog of TCR beta chain sequences. V and J gene assignment, in a later analysis, came from comparing TCR nucleotide sequences with IMGT/GENE-DB human TR gene sequences. A later analysis assigned CDR3 sequences and most-parsimonious VDJ recombination scenarios with the TCRdist pipeline. In a later analysis, each TCR beta chain was defined by its CDR3 amino acid sequence together with its V-gene family, and reads without a unique V-gene family were excluded. To address suspected cross-contamination and a sequencing artifact, a later analysis removed 592 highly shared, low-generation-probability nucleotide sequences. A later analysis calculated a clonal expansion index for each public chain from normalized within-repertoire ranks of inferred template counts. In a later analysis, generation probabilities were computed using a VDJ recombination model fitted to out-of-frame rearrangements, and the results were checked against IGoR. In a later analysis, hypergeometric tests were used to score TCR-TCR, TCR-HLA and TCR-CMV co-occurrence, with a repertoire-size bias correction applied to TCR pairs. False discovery rates were estimated in a later analysis by permuting HLA or CMV assignments 20 times. A later analysis grouped co-occurring TCRs with DBSCAN, adding TCRdist sequence similarity when clustering within HLA-allele-positive subsets. Co-occurrence clustering excluded repertoires with fewer than 30,000 or more than 120,000 public chains, plus five with anomalous nucleotide sharing. Not all clones reach the TCRdb copy of this immuneACCESS table, which keeps in-frame sequences only. Checked studies attribute under half of the gap to unresolved V genes and leave the rest unexplained. D and trimming were read from the DNA, whereas the V and J calls and clone size are those reported in that table. Recorded for this sample are some 130,000 clones; more than 75% of them occurred a single time. The ten top clones hold about 1.5% of the sample.

As concerns this clone: Which antigen it targets is not known. No qualities accompany the bases; no much larger clone lies one base away.

As encoded in the germline V gene, CDR1 is SGHRS while CDR2 is YFSETQ. Reading from cysteine to phenylalanine, the CDR3 counts 15 amino acids. Only the CDR3 region is kept as DNA, spanning 45 bases read in frame from base 1. Trimming costs V 5 bases and J 0 bases, and their ends lie 14 bases apart. The cohort comprised approximately 700 healthy bone marrow donors. All cohort members were sampled while nominally healthy, although unrecorded immune exposures were likely present. The donor was CMV seronegative and belonged to the group of more than 300 seronegative cohort members. A peripheral blood sample was provided by each donor, and peripheral blood mononuclear cells were used for TCR beta sequencing. The Qiagen DNeasy Blood Extraction Kit was used to extract genomic DNA from the blood cell samples.

Recombination joined TRBV5-1 with TRBJ2-5; perhaps TRBD2 is the D gene, with 6 bases matching. The clonotype originates from a female donor in good health and CMV-seronegative. The specimen sequenced was PBMCs. The DNA sequence follows: TGCGCCAGCAGTCCACTAGGAGGGGACCAAGAGACCCAGTACTTC. This codes for CASSPLGGDQETQYF.